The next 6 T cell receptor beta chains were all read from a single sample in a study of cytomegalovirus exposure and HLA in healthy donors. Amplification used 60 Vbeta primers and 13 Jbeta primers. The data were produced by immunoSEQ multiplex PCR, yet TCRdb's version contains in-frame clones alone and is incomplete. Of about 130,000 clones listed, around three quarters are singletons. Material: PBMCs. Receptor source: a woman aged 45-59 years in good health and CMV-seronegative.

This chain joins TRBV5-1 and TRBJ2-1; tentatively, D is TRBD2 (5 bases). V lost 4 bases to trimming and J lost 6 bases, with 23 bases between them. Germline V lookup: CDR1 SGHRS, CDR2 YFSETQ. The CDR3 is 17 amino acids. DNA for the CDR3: TGCGCCAGCAGCCCATCTCTTAGCGCTACCTCTCTCAATGAGCAGTTCTTC. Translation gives CASSPSLSATSLNEQFF.

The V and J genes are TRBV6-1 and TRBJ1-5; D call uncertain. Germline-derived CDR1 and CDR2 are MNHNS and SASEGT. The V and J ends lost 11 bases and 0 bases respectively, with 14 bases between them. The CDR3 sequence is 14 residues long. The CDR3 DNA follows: TGTGCCGTCGTCCCCGACTATAGCAATCAGCCCCAGCATTTT. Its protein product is CAVVPDYSNQPQHF.

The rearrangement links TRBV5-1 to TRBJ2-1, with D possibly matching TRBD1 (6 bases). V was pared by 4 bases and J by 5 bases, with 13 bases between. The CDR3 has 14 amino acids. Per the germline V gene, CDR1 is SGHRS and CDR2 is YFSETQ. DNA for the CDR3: TGCGCCAGCAGCACCCCGACAGGCCACAATGAGCAGTTCTTC. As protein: CASSTPTGHNEQFF. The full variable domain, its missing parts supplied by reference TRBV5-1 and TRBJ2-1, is KAGVTQTPRYLIKTRGQQVTLSCSPISGHRSVSWYQQTPGQGLQFLFEYFSETQRNKGNFPGRFSGRQFSNSRSEMNVSTLELGDSALYLCASSTPTGHNEQFFGPGTRLTVL.

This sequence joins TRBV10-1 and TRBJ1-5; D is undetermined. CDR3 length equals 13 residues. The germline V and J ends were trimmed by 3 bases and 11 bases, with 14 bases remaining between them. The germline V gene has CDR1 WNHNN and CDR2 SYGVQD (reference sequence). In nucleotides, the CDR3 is TGCGCCAGCAGTGACCGTACCGGGAAGACCCAGCATTTT. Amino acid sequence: CASSDRTGKTQHF.

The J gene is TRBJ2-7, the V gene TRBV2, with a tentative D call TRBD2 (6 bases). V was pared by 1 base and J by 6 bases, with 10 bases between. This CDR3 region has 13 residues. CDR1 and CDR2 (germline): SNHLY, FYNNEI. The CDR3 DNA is TGTGCCAGCAGTGAAGTGGGGGGTGGCGAGCAGTACTTC. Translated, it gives CASSEVGGGEQYF. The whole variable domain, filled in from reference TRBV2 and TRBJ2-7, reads EPEVTQTPSHQVTQMGQEVILRCVPISNHLYFYWYRQILGQKVEFLVSFYNNEISEKSEIFDDQFSVERPDGSNFTLKIRSTKLEDSAMYFCASSEVGGGEQYFGPGTRLTVT.

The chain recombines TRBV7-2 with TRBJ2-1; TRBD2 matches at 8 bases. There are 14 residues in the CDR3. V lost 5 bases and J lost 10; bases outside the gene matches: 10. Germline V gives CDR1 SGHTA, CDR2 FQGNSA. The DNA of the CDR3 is TGTGCCAGCAGCCCGCAAGCGGGAGACTACGAGCAGTTCTTC. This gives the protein CASSPQAGDYEQFF. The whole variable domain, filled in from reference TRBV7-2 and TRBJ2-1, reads GAGVSQSPSNKVTEKGKDVELRCDPISGHTALYWYRQSLGQGLEFLIYFQGNSAPDKSGLPSDRFSAERTGGSVSTLTIQRTQQEDSAVYLCASSPQAGDYEQFFGPGTRLTVL.